This TCR beta chain is drawn from a study of post-analysis software for immune sequencing data. Study at large: Some patients lacked subtype; others had relapsing-remitting, secondary progressive or progressive-relapsing disease.

V trimming: 5 bases; J trimming: 0 bases; junction bases outside the gene matches: 6. The CDR3 is made up of 16 amino acids. Per germline, CDR1 SEHNR and CDR2 FQNEAQ (reference sequence). This clonotype has only a few counts. Its antigen is still unknown. Whole-study findings and limits: Controls significantly exceeded multiple sclerosis patients in normalized Chao1 diversity. Several TRBV segments were more frequent in patients than controls; TRBV5-6, TRBV5-1 and TRBV20-1 belonged to this group.

Built from TCR beta cDNA, the libraries had unique molecular identifiers in them. TCRdb passed the PCR reads through MiXCR, listing each CDR3 protein once. Of about 430,000 distinct CDR3 sequences in the sample, 35% to 45% were seen once. The V call is TRBV7-9, the J call TRBJ2-1; 8 positions agree with TRBD2. The sequence was obtained from a girl aged 2-10 years with multiple sclerosis. Source material: blood. This CDR3 is CASSPSGGISYNEQFF. CDR3 nucleotide sequence: TGTGCCAGCAGCCCCTCGGGGGGGATCTCCTACAATGAGCAGTTCTTC.